Presented here are 31 T cell receptor beta chains from one specimen sequenced in a study of cytomegalovirus exposure and HLA in healthy donors. PCR amplification relied on 60 Vbeta primers (plus 13 Jbeta primers). Clones were sequenced by immunoSEQ multiplex PCR, and TCRdb holds only the in-frame ones, with some missing. This table has a few hundred thousand clones, roughly 80% appearing once. The specimen was PBMCs. The receptors derive from a girl aged 2-9 years in good health and CMV-seronegative.

This clone was seen only a few times. The chain uses TRBV7-3 and TRBJ1-5; D ambiguous. The CDR3 sequence is 13 residues long. Between the trimmed V and J ends, which lost 2 bases and 7 bases, there was a span of 9 bases. From germline, CDR1 is SGHTA and CDR2 FQGTGA. The DNA of the CDR3 is TGTGCCAGCAGCTTACGAGGGAACCAGCCCCAGCATTTT. Residues: CASSLRGNQPQHF.

Comment on this clone: A read error is likely, as this CDR3 ends without the conserved phenylalanine or tryptophan. This chain joins TRBV5-6 and TRBJ1-1; D ambiguous. Trimming took off 0 bases at V and 5 bases at J, with 17 bases between the two ends. The CDR3 is made up of 16 amino acids. CDR1 and CDR2 (germline): SGHDT, YYEEEE. The CDR3 protein is CASSLAPGRVRTEAFL. CDR3 DNA: TGTGCCAGCAGCTTGGCCCCCGGGAGGGTGCGGACTGAAGCTTTCCTT.

The V call is TRBV18, the J call TRBJ1-1, with D perhaps TRBD1 (6 bases). This CDR3 region has 13 residues. V lost 5 bases, J lost 3 bases, and 10 bases lay in between. In germline, CDR1 is KGHSH, CDR2 LQKENI. The CDR3 loop is CASSLGAYTEAFF. CDR3 in DNA: TGTGCCAGCTCATTGGGGGCCTACACTGAAGCTTTCTTT.

This sequence joins TRBV9 and TRBJ2-5, with D maybe TRBD2 (5 bases). Germline lookup yields CDR1 SGDLS and CDR2 YYNGEE. CDR3 size: 18 residues. Trimming removed 2 bases at V and 2 bases at J, with 22 bases between. The CDR3 here is CASSVYGAPSGGQETQYF. The CDR3 nucleotides read TGTGCCAGCAGCGTCTATGGAGCCCCAAGTGGCGGGCAAGAGACCCAGTACTTC.

In its sample, this clone was seen a few times. The chain combines TRBV5-4 with TRBJ1-2; D possibly corresponds to TRBD1 (5 bases). Trimming took off 3 bases at V and 8 bases at J, with 17 bases between the two ends. The germline V gene has CDR1 SGHNT and CDR2 YYREEE (reference sequence). The CDR3 has 14 amino acids. CDR3 bases: TGTGCCAGCAGCTCCGGGACTCACATGCGGGGCTACACCTTC. Its translation is CASSSGTHMRGYTF.

The chain combines TRBV7-9 with TRBJ1-2; maybe TRBD1 (5 bases). This CDR3 has 15 amino acids. CDR1 and CDR2 from the germline V gene are SEHNR and FQNEAQ (reference sequence). The V end was cut by 0 bases, the J end by 1 base, with 9 bases between. CDR3 nucleotide sequence: TGTGCCAGCAGCTTAGCTGGCAGGGTTAACTATGGCTACACCTTC. This gives the protein CASSLAGRVNYGYTF.

J is TRBJ1-3 and V is TRBV21-1; the DNA was not used to check the table's D call, TRBD1. TRBV21-1 corresponds to a pseudogene. The length of the CDR3 is 16 residues. DNA for the CDR3: TGTGCCAGCACCATTCTCACAGGGCCCTCTGGAAACACCATATATTTT. Translated: CASTILTGPSGNTIYF.

The chain uses TRBV7-9 and TRBJ1-6; 8 bases are a match to TRBD1. Germline lookup yields CDR1 SEHNR and CDR2 FQNEAQ (reference sequence). V trimming: 5 bases; J trimming: 5 bases; junction bases outside the gene matches: 5. This CDR3 is built from 15 residues. The DNA for the CDR3 is TGTGCCAGCAGCCTTCGACAGGGGAATAATTCACCCCTCCACTTT. Translated, it gives CASSLRQGNNSPLHF.

The CDR3 nucleotides are TGCAGCGTTGGGGGACTACTGGATGGCTACACCTTC. It codes for CSVGGLLDGYTF. The V and J genes are TRBV29-1 and TRBJ1-2; tentatively, D is TRBD1 (5 bases). CDR1 and CDR2 (germline): SQVTM, ANQGSEA. V lost 4 bases, J lost 6 bases, and 12 bases lay in between. The CDR3 covers 12 residues.

This chain joins TRBV18 and TRBJ1-3, with 7 bases matching TRBD1. CDR1 is KGHSH and CDR2 is LQKENI in the germline V gene. Unmatched junction bases numbered 5, after V lost 3 bases and J lost 0 bases. There are 16 residues in the CDR3. The CDR3 DNA is TGTGCCAGCTCACCCTCAACAGGGGACTCTGGAAACACCATATATTTT. Protein product: CASSPSTGDSGNTIYF. Full variable domain (missing parts from reference TRBV18 and TRBJ1-3): NAGVMQNPRHLVRRRGQEARLRCSPMKGHSHVYWYRQLPEEGLKFMVYLQKENIIDESGMPKERFSAEFPKEGPSILRIQQVVRGDSAAYFCASSPSTGDSGNTIYFGEGSWLTVV.

The gene calls are TRBV4-1 and TRBJ2-1; TRBD2 agrees at 8 bases. The J segment lost 6 bases and the V segment lost 5 bases, leaving 6 bases of the junction unmatched. The CDR3 contains 14 residues. Per germline, CDR1 MGHRA and CDR2 YSYEKL. CDR3 DNA: TGCGCCAGCAGCTCCGGGACTAGGGCCAATGAGCAGTTCTTC. Translating gives CASSSGTRANEQFF.

J is TRBJ2-7 and V is TRBV7-2; 8 bases align to TRBD2. The CDR3 loop spans 16 amino acids. V trimming: 2 bases; J trimming: 2 bases; junction bases outside the gene matches: 8. From germline, CDR1 is SGHTA and CDR2 FQGNSA. The CDR3 region has the DNA TGTGCCAGCAGCTTAAGGTTGCGCGGGAGGCCCTACGAGCAGTACTTC. Protein sequence: CASSLRLRGRPYEQYF.

The chain is built from TRBV5-1 and TRBJ1-1, with D possibly matching TRBD1 (5 bases). Trimming removed 3 bases from V and 1 base from J, with 13 bases in between. The germline CDR1 and CDR2 sequences are SGHRS and YFSETQ. The CDR3 spans 15 residues. CDR3 in DNA: TGCGCCAGCAGCTCGGGTCGGCAGGGGAACACTGAAGCTTTCTTT. Residues: CASSSGRQGNTEAFF.

The chain uses TRBV28 and TRBJ1-3; D perhaps matches TRBD1 (5 bases). CDR3 length: 14 residues. The germline CDR1 and CDR2 sequences are MDHEN and SYDVKM. Trimming pared 3 bases from V and 2 bases from J, leaving 8 bases between. This CDR3 is CASSFGGAGNTIYF. The DNA for the CDR3 is TGTGCCAGCAGTTTCGGGGGAGCTGGAAACACCATATATTTT.

CDR3 region: CAISESYGTSGKETQYF. The CDR3 DNA follows: TGTGCCATCAGTGAGTCCTACGGGACTAGCGGTAAAGAGACCCAGTACTTC. V and J are TRBV10-3 and TRBJ2-5; 11 bases map to TRBD2. The CDR3 extends over 17 amino acids. The germline CDR1 and CDR2 sequences are ENHRY and SYGVKD. The V segment lost 0 bases and the J segment 3 bases; nucleotides outside the gene matches: 6.

The count of this clone is one. The chain has TRBV29-1 and TRBJ1-6, with D possibly TRBD1 on 5 matching bases. From germline, CDR1 is SQVTM and CDR2 ANQGSEA. This CDR3 is built from 11 residues. V was shortened by 5 bases and J by 14 bases, with 13 bases between the two germline ends. The CDR3 nucleotides are TGCAGCGTTAAATGGGGGACTGCCCTCCACTTT. Translated: CSVKWGTALHF.

This clone was found once. This rearrangement joins TRBV7-9 to TRBJ1-2; D call uncertain. This CDR3 has 15 amino acids. The V gene lost 5 bases and the J gene lost 2 bases, with 15 bases spanning the gap. CDR1 is SEHNR, CDR2 FQNEAQ, per germline (reference sequence). This CDR3 reads CASSPSLTPNYGYTF. CDR3 coding DNA: TGTGCCAGCAGCCCCAGTCTCACCCCCAACTATGGCTACACCTTC.

The chain joins TRBV6-1 to TRBJ2-3; a weak D match, TRBD1 (6 bases). The CDR3 contains 15 residues. Germline lookup yields CDR1 MNHNS and CDR2 SASEGT. The V and J ends lost 3 bases and 3 bases respectively, with 13 bases between them. CDR3 sequence: CASSEHPDRTDTQYF. CDR3 coding DNA: TGTGCCAGCAGTGAGCATCCCGACAGGACAGATACGCAGTATTTT.

This clone was seen a few times. The chain uses TRBV7-6 and TRBJ2-5, with a tentative D call TRBD2 (6 bases). The CDR3 is 15 amino acids. In germline, CDR1 is SGHVS, CDR2 FNYEAQ. Trimming removed 2 bases at V and 5 bases at J, with 15 bases between. In DNA form, the CDR3 reads TGTGCCAGCAGCTTATACCCGACTAGGGGTGAGACCCAGTACTTC. Its protein product is CASSLYPTRGETQYF.

The V gene is TRBV7-2, the J gene TRBJ2-3; 7 nucleotides agree with TRBD2. The CDR3 spans 16 residues. CDR1 is SGHTA and CDR2 is FQGNSA in the germline V gene. Trimming cost V 5 bases and J 0 bases; bases outside gene matches: 8. In DNA, the CDR3 is TGTGCCAGCAGCCCGTACGGGGACTACAGCACAGATACGCAGTATTTT. Translating gives CASSPYGDYSTDTQYF.

The genes are TRBV10-3 and TRBJ1-2; possible D gene TRBD1, 6 bases. V was clipped by 4 bases and J by 5 bases, with 23 bases between them. Germline V gene data show CDR1 as ENHRY and CDR2 as SYGVKD. The CDR3 is 17 residues long. The CDR3 reads CAISVLIRHKTGYGYTF. As DNA, the CDR3 is TGTGCCATCAGTGTCCTTATCAGGCATAAAACAGGGTATGGCTACACCTTC.

The CDR3 coding sequence is TGTGCCAGCAGCATACAGGGTTTTGGATACGAGCAGTACTTC. Translating gives CASSIQGFGYEQYF. The rearrangement uses TRBV28 and TRBJ2-5, with a tentative D call TRBD1 (6 bases). The tail of the sequence fits TRBJ2-7 better, so the J call may be wrong. CDR1 and CDR2 (germline): MDHEN, SYDVKM. This CDR3 has 14 amino acids.

The V call is TRBV2, the J call TRBJ1-6, with TRBD1 as a possible D gene (6 bases). This CDR3 comprises 17 residues. Germline loops: CDR1 SNHLY, CDR2 FYNNEI. The V and J ends lost 5 bases and 4 bases respectively, with 18 bases between them. DNA for the CDR3: TGTGCCAGCAGTCCTAAGACAGGCGAACTTTATAATTCACCCCTCCACTTT. It encodes CASSPKTGELYNSPLHF.

As regards this clone: The sample holds other DNA sequences that translate to the same CDR3. V and J are TRBV27 and TRBJ2-5; 8 bases fit TRBD1. The CDR3 runs 13 residues. Losses at the gene ends were 1 base for V and 5 bases for J; bases not matched to a gene: 0. The germline V gene has CDR1 MNHEY and CDR2 SMNVEV (reference sequence). The CDR3 is CASSLYRGETQYF. The CDR3 DNA sequence: TGTGCCAGCAGTTTATACAGGGGGGAGACCCAGTACTTC.

The J gene is TRBJ1-2, the V gene TRBV28; tentatively, D is TRBD1 (6 bases). This CDR3 region has 13 residues. Trimming took off 7 bases at V and 3 bases at J, with 12 bases between the two ends. Germline V gene sequence: CDR1 MDHEN, CDR2 SYDVKM. The CDR3 here is CASNLGQHYGYTF. The CDR3 DNA sequence: TGTGCCAGCAATCTCGGACAGCACTATGGCTACACCTTC.

The DNA for the CDR3 is TGTGCCTCCACTAGGGCGTCCGTATCCGGCATTCAGTACTTC. It translates to CASTRASVSGIQYF. The rearrangement joins TRBV30 to TRBJ2-4; perhaps TRBD2 as D (5 bases). This CDR3 is built from 14 residues. The germline V and J ends were trimmed by 7 bases and 9 bases, with 22 bases remaining between them. From germline, CDR1 is GTSNPN and CDR2 SVGIG (reference sequence). Looking up the rest from reference TRBV30 and TRBJ2-4 gives the full variable domain: SQTIHQWPATLVQPVGSPLSLECTVEGTSNPNLYWYRQAAGRGLQLLFYSVGIGQISSEVPQNLSASRPQDRQFILSSKKLLLSDSGFYLCASTRASVSGIQYFGAGTRLSVL.

The sample holds a few counts of this clone. The rearrangement uses TRBV7-9 and TRBJ1-2, with D perhaps matching TRBD1 (6 bases). Germline V CDR1 and CDR2: SEHNR, FQNEAQ (reference sequence). V lost 7 bases and J lost 0, with 15 bases in between. The CDR3 extends over 15 amino acids. CDR3 amino acids: CASKGQSSSNYGYTF. The CDR3 nucleotides are TGTGCCAGCAAAGGACAGAGCTCTTCTAACTATGGCTACACCTTC. Full variable domain (outside the CDR3, taken from reference TRBV7-9 and TRBJ1-2): DTGVSQNPRHKITKRGQNVTFRCDPISEHNRLYWYRQTLGQGPEFLTYFQNEAQLEKSRLLSDRFSAERPKGSFSTLEIQRTEQGDSAMYLCASKGQSSSNYGYTFGSGTRLTVV.

The chain's CDR3 is CASRDGGITEAFF. DNA for the CDR3: TGCGCCAGCAGGGATGGAGGGATCACTGAAGCTTTCTTT. The chain is built from TRBV10-2 and TRBJ1-1; the D is unclear. CDR1 and CDR2 from the germline V gene are WSHSY and SAAADI. This CDR3 spans 13 amino acids. The ends were cut back, 6 bases at V and 4 bases at J, with 12 bases in the middle.

The V gene is TRBV2, the J gene TRBJ1-2; D gene unclear. Between the trimmed V and J ends, which lost 2 bases and 6 bases, there was a span of 10 bases. Germline CDR1 is SNHLY and CDR2 is FYNNEI. The CDR3 is made up of 13 amino acids. The CDR3 DNA reads as TGTGCCAGCAGTGAATTCGGGGAGGATGGCTACACCTTC. This codes for CASSEFGEDGYTF.

The chain couples TRBV15 to TRBJ1-4; 7 nucleotides agree with TRBD1. After removal of 1 base from V and 7 bases from J, the junction contained 6 bases not matched to a gene. CDR1 and CDR2 (germline): LNHNV, YYDKDF (reference sequence). CDR3 length: 15 amino acids. The CDR3: CATSRGQGAGEKLFF. The CDR3 DNA reads as TGTGCCACCAGCAGAGGACAGGGAGCGGGTGAAAAACTGTTTTTT.

The V call is TRBV30, the J call TRBJ1-6; 7 bases fit TRBD1. The CDR3 is 13 amino acids. Trimming removed 6 bases from V and 10 bases from J; junction bases left unmatched: 9. Germline V gene lookup returns CDR1 GTSNPN and CDR2 SVGIG (reference sequence). The CDR3 region has the DNA TGTGCCTGTGGAAAACAGGGGCGCTCACCCCTCCACTTT. This encodes CACGKQGRSPLHF. The whole variable domain, filled in from reference TRBV30 and TRBJ1-6, reads SQTIHQWPATLVQPVGSPLSLECTVEGTSNPNLYWYRQAAGRGLQLLFYSVGIGQISSEVPQNLSASRPQDRQFILSSKKLLLSDSGFYLCACGKQGRSPLHFGNGTRLTVT.